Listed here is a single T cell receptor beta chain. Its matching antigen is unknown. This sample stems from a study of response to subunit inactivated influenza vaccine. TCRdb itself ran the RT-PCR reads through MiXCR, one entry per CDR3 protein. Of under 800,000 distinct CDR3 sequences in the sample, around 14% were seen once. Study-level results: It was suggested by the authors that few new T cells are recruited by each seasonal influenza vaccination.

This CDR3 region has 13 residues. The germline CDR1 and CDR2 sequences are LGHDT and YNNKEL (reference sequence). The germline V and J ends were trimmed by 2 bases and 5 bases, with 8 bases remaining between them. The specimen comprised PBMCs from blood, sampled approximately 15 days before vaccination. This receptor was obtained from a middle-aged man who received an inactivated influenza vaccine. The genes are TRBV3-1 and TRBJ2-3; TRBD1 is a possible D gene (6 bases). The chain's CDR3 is CASSQPGVDTQYF. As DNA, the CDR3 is TGTGCCAGCAGCCAACCAGGGGTAGATACGCAGTATTTT.